This TCR beta chain was observed in a study of blood T cell repertoires in COVID-19. Data came from immunoSEQ multiplex PCR; TCRdb stores just in-frame clones and leaves some out. The sample gives about 87,000 clones, approximately 71% of which show up once; around 4% is in the top ten. This CDR3 contains 14 residues. V was trimmed by 0 bases and J by 7 bases, leaving 10 bases between them. The germline CDR1 and CDR2 sequences are SGDLS and YYNGEE. The chain joins TRBV9 to TRBJ1-4; D is unresolved. Sequences were obtained from peripheral blood. The clonotype was recovered from a woman aged 50 to 60 with acute or convalescent COVID-19. This CDR3 reads CASSVVPTGEKLFF. In DNA, the CDR3 is TGTGCCAGCAGCGTAGTCCCGACGGGTGAAAAACTGTTTTTT. Filled out from reference TRBV9 and TRBJ1-4, the complete variable domain reads DSGVTQTPKHLITATGQRVTLRCSPRSGDLSVYWYQQSLDQGLQFLIQYYNGEERAKGNILERFSAQQFPDLHSELNLSSLELGDSALYFCASSVVPTGEKLFFGSGTQLSVL.